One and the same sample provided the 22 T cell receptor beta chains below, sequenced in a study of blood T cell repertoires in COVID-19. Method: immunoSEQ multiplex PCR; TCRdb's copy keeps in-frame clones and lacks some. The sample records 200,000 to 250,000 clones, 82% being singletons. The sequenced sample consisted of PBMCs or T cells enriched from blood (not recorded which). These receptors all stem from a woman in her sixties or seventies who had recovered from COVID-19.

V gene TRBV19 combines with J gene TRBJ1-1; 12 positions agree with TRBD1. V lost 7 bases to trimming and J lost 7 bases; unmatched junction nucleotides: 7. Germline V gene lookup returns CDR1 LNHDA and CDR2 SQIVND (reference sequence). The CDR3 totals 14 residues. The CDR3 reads CASTMGQGAGEAFF. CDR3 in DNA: TGTGCCAGTACCATGGGACAGGGGGCTGGTGAAGCTTTCTTT.

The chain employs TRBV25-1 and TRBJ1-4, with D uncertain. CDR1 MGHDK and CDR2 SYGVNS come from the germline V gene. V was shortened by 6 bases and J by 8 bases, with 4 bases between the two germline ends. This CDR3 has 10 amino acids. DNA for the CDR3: TGTGCCAGCAGACAGGAAAAACTGTTTTTT. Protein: CASRQEKLFF.

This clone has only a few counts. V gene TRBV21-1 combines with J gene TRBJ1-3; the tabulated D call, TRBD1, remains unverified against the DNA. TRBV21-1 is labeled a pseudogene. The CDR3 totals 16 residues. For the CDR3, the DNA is TGTGCCAGCAGCACCCTCTACAGGTACTCTGGAAACACCATATATTTT. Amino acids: CASSTLYRYSGNTIYF.

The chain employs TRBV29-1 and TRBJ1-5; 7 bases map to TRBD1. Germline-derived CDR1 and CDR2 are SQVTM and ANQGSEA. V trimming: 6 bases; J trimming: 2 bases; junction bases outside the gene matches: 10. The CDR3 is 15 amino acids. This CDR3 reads CSVRDSALGNQPQHF. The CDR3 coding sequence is TGCAGCGTGAGGGACAGCGCATTGGGCAATCAGCCCCAGCATTTT.

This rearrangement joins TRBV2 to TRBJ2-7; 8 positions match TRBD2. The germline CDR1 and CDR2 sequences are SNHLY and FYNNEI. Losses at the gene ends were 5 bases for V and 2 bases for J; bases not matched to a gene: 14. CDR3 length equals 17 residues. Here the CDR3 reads CASSSPGGSGGPYEQYF. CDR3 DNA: TGTGCCAGCAGTTCCCCGGGGGGGTCTGGTGGGCCCTACGAGCAGTACTTC.

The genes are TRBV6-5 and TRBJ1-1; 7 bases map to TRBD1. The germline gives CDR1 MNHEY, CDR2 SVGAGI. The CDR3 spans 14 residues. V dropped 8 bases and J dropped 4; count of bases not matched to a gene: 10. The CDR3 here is CASSRVTGATEAFF. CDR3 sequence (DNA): TGTGCCAGCTCTAGAGTTACAGGGGCCACTGAAGCTTTCTTT.

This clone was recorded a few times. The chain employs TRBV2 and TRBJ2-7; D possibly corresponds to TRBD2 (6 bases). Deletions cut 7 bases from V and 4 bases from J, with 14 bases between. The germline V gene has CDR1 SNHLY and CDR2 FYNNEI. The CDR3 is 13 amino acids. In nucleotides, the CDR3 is TGTGCCAGCAAATCCGGCGGGGTTTACGAGCAGTACTTC. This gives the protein CASKSGGVYEQYF.

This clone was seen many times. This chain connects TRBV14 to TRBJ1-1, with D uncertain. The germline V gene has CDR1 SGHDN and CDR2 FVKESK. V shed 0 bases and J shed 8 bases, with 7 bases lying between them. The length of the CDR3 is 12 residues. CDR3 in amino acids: CASSQEYREAFF. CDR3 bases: TGTGCCAGCAGCCAAGAATACAGAGAAGCTTTCTTT.

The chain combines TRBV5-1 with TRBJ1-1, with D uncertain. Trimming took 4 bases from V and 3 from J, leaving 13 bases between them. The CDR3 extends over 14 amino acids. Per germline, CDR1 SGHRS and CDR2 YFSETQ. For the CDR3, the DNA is TGCGCCAGCAGCCCCCAGACAACCTACACTGAAGCTTTCTTT. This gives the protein CASSPQTTYTEAFF.

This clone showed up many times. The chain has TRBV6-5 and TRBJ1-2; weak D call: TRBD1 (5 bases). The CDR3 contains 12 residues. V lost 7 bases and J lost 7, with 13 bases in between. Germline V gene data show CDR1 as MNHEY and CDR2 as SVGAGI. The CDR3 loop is CASTTDRAGYTF. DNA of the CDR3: TGTGCCAGCACCACAGACAGAGCTGGCTACACCTTC.

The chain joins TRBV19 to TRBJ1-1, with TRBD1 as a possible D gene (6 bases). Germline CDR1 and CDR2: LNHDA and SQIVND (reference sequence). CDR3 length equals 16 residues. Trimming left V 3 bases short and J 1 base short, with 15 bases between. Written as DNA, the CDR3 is TGTGCCAGTAGTATCCGGGGGGCAGGTGGGAACACTGAAGCTTTCTTT. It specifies CASSIRGAGGNTEAFF. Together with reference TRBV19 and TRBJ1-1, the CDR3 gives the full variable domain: DGGITQSPKYLFRKEGQNVTLSCEQNLNHDAMYWYRQDPGQGLRLIYYSQIVNDFQKGDIAEGYSVSREKKESFPLTVTSAQKNPTAFYLCASSIRGAGGNTEAFFGQGTRLTVV.

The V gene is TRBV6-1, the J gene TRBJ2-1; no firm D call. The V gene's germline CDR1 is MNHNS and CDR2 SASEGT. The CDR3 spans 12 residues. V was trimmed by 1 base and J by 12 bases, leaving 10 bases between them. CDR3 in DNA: TGTGCCAGCAGTGAAGAAACTCCTGGGCAGTTCTTC. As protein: CASSEETPGQFF.

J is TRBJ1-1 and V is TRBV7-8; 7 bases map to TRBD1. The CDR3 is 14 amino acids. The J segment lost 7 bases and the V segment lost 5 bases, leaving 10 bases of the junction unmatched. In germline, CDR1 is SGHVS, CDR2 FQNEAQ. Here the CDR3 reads CASSGRTGNIEAFF. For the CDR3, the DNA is TGTGCCAGCAGCGGGAGGACAGGAAATATTGAAGCTTTCTTT.

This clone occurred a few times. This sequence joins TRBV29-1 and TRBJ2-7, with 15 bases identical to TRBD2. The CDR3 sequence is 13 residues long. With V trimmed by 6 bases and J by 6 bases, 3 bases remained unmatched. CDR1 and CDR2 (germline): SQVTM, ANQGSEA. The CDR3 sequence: CSVGTSGGPEQYF. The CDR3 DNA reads TGCAGCGTGGGGACTAGCGGGGGGCCCGAGCAGTACTTC.

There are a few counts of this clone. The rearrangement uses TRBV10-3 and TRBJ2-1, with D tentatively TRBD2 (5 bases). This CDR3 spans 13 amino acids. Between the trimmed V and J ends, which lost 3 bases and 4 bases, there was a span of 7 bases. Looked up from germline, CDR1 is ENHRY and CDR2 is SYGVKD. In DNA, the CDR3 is TGTGCCATCAGTGACGGACTTTACAATGAGCAGTTCTTC. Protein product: CAISDGLYNEQFF.

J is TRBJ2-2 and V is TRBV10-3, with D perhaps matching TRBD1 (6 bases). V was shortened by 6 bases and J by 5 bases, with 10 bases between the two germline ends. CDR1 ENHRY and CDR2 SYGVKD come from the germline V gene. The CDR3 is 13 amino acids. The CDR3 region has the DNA TGTGCCATCAGAGACAGGCTAACCGGGGAGCTGTTTTTT. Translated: CAIRDRLTGELFF.

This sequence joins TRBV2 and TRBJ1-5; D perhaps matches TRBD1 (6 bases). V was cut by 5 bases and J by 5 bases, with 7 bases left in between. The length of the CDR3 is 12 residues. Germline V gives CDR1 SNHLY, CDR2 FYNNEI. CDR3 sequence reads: CASSPGDQPQHF. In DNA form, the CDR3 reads TGTGCCAGCAGTCCAGGGGATCAGCCCCAGCATTTT. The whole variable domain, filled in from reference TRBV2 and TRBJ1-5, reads EPEVTQTPSHQVTQMGQEVILRCVPISNHLYFYWYRQILGQKVEFLVSFYNNEISEKSEIFDDQFSVERPDGSNFTLKIRSTKLEDSAMYFCASSPGDQPQHFGDGTRLSIL.

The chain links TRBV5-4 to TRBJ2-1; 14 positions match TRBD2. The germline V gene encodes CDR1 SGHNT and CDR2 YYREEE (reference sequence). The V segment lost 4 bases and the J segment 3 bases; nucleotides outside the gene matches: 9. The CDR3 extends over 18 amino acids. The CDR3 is CASSPGTSGGRFYNEQFF. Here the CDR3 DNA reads TGTGCCAGCAGCCCGGGGACTAGCGGGGGCCGCTTCTACAATGAGCAGTTCTTC.

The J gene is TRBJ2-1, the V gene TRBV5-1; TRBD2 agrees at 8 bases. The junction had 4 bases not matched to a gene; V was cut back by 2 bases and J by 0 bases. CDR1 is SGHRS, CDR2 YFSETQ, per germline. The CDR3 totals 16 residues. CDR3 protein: CASSFLAGGSYNEQFF. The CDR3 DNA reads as TGCGCCAGCAGCTTCCTGGCGGGGGGCTCCTACAATGAGCAGTTCTTC. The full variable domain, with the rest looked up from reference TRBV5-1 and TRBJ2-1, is KAGVTQTPRYLIKTRGQQVTLSCSPISGHRSVSWYQQTPGQGLQFLFEYFSETQRNKGNFPGRFSGRQFSNSRSEMNVSTLELGDSALYLCASSFLAGGSYNEQFFGPGTRLTVL.

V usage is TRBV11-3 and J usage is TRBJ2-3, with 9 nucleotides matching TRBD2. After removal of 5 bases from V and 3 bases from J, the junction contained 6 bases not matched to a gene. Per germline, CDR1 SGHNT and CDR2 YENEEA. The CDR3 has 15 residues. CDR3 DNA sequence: TGTGCCAGCAGCCTGCGGGGGGGCCTAACAGATACGCAGTATTTT. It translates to CASSLRGGLTDTQYF.

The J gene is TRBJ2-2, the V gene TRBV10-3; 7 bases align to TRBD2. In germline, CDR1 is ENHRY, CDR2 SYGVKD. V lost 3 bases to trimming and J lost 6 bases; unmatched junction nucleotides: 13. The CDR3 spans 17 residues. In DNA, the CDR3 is TGTGCCATCAGTGACCCGAGCGGGATGGGAAGGTCCGGGGAGCTGTTTTTT. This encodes CAISDPSGMGRSGELFF.

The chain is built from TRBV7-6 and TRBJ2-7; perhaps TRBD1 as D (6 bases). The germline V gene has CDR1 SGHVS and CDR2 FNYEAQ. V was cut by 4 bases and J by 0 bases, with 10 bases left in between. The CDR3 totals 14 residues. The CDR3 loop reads CASSSGQISYEQYF. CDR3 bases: TGTGCCAGCAGCTCAGGACAGATCTCCTACGAGCAGTACTTC.